This T cell receptor (beta chain) was identified during a study of T cell repertoires in cytomegalovirus infection. Study at large: Both CMV infection and a matching HLA type were indicated by public TCR beta signatures. Study-level points and caveats: The ex vivo response showed dominance by HLA-C-restricted CMV-specific TCR beta clonotypes.

From the reads, TCRdb called clonotypes with MiXCR, one entry per CDR3 protein. The sample has about 570,000 distinct CDR3 sequences, 40% seen once; the top ten hold 48%. This clonotype was picked up a small number of times. Antigen unknown. The receptor comes from a human donor in good health (CMV status not recorded). Some clones in this sample may be carry-over from other donors' samples. The sequencing used cultured PBMCs, collected from culture after CMV antigen stimulation.

CDR3 region: CASSLGGGQGEQYF. The CDR3 coding sequence is TGTGCCAGCAGCTTAGGAGGGGGGCAGGGGGAGCAGTACTTC. V gene TRBV7-2 combines with J gene TRBJ2-7, with D perhaps matching TRBD1 or TRBD2 (6 bases each). CDR1 is SGHTA, CDR2 FQGNSA, per germline. V dropped 1 base and J dropped 7 bases, with 14 bases sitting between them. The CDR3 sequence is 14 residues long.